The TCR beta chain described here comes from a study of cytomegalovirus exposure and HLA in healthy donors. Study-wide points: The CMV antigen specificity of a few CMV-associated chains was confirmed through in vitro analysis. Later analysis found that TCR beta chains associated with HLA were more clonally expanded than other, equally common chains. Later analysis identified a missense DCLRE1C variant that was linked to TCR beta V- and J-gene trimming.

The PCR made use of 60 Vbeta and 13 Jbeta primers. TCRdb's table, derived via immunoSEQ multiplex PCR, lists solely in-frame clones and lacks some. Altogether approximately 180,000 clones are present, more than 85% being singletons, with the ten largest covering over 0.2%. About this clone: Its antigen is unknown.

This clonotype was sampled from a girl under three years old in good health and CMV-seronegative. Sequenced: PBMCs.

CDR3: CASSLRVLKGARYNEQFF. In nucleotides, the CDR3 is TGCGCCAGCAGCCTCAGGGTGCTCAAGGGGGCCCGTTACAATGAGCAGTTCTTC. The chain carries TRBV4-1 and TRBJ2-1; 7 nucleotides match TRBD1. This CDR3 is 18 amino acids long. The J segment lost 4 bases and the V segment lost 4 bases, leaving 16 bases of the junction unmatched. Germline lookup yields CDR1 MGHRA and CDR2 YSYEKL.